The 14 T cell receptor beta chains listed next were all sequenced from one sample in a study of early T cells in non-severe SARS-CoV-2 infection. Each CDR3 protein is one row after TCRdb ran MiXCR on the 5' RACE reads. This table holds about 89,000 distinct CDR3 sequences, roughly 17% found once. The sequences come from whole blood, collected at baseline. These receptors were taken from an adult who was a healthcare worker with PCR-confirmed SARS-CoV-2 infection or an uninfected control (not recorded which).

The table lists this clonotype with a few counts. The CDR3 protein is CASSFPGDPGQYF. The CDR3 coding sequence is TGTGCCAGCAGTTTCCCCGGGGATCCCGGGCAGTACTTC. The gene calls are TRBV28 and TRBJ2-7, with D perhaps matching TRBD2 (5 bases). This CDR3 comprises 13 residues. Germline CDR1 reads MDHEN; CDR2 reads SYDVKM. Deletions cut 3 bases from V and 9 bases from J, with 15 bases between. The full variable domain, with the rest looked up from reference TRBV28 and TRBJ2-7, is DVKVTQSSRYLVKRTGEKVFLECVQDMDHENMFWYRQDPGLGLRLIYFSYDVKMKEKGDIPEGYSVSREKKERFSLILESASTNQTSMYLCASSFPGDPGQYFGPGTRLTVT.

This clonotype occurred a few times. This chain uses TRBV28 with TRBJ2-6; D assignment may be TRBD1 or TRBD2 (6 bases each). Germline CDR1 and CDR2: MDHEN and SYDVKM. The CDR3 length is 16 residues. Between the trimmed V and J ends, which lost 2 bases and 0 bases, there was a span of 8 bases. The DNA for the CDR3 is TGTGCCAGCAGTTTAGGGGGGCGCTCTGGGGCCAACGTCCTGACTTTC. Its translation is CASSLGGRSGANVLTF.

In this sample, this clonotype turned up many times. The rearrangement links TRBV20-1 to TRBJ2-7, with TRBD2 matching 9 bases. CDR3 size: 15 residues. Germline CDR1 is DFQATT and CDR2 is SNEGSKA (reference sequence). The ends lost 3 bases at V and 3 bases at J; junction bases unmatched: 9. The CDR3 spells CSARLGLAGNYEQYF. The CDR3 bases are TGCAGTGCTAGGTTGGGTCTAGCGGGGAACTACGAGCAGTACTTC.

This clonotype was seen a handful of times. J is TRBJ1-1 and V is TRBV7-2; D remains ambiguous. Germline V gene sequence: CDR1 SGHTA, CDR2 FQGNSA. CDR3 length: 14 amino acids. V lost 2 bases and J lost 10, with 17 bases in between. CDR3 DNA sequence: TGTGCCAGCAGCTTAATGGAAGGGATCGCGGTAGCTTTCTTT. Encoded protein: CASSLMEGIAVAFF.

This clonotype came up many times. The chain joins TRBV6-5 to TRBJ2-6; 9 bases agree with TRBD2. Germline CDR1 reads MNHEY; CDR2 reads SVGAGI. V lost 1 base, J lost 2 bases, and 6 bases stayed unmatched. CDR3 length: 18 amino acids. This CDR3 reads CASSYLASGIPGANVLTF. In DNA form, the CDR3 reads TGTGCCAGCAGTTACTTGGCTAGCGGGATTCCTGGGGCCAACGTCCTGACTTTC.

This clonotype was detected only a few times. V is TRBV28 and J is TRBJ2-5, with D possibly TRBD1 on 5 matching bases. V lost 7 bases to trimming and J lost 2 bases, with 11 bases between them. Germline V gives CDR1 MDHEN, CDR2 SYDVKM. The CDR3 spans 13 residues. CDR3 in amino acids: CASISRDQETQYF. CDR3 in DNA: TGTGCCAGCATCAGCAGGGATCAAGAGACCCAGTACTTC.

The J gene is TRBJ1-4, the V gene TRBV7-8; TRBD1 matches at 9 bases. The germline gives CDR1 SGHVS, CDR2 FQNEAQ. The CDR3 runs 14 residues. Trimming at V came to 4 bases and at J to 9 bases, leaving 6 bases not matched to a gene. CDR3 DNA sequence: TGTGCCAGCAGCTCACAGGGGGCGATCCAAAAACTGTTTTTT. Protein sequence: CASSSQGAIQKLFF.

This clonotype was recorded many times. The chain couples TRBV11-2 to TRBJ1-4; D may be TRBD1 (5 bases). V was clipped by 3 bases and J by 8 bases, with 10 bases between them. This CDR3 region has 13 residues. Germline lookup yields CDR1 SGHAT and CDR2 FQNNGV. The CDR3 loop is CASSLGGLEKLFF. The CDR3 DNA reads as TGTGCCAGCAGCTTGGGGGGGTTGGAAAAACTGTTTTTT.

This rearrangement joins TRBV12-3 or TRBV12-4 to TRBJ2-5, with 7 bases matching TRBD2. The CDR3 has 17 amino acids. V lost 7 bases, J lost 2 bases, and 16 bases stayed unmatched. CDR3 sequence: CASNDNGTRAGQETQYF. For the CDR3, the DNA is TGTGCCAGCAACGACAATGGGACCCGAGCGGGGCAAGAGACCCAGTACTTC.

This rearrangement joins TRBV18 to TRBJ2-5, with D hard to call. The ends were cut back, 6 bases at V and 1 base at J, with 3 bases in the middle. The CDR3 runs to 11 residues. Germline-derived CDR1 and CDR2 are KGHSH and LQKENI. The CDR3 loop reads CASSGQETQYF. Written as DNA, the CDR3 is TGTGCCAGCTCCGGCCAAGAGACCCAGTACTTC.

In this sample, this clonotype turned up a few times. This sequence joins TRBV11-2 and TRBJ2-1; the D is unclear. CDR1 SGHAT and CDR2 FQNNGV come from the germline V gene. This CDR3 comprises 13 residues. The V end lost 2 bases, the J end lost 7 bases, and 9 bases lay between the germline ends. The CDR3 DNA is TGTGCCAGCAGCTTAACCAGTCGGAATGAGCAGTTCTTC. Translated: CASSLTSRNEQFF.

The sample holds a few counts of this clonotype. The CDR3: CASNTANYGYTF. CDR3 nucleotides: TGTGCCAGCAACACCGCTAACTATGGCTACACCTTC. The rearrangement links TRBV28 to TRBJ1-2; D unresolved. The germline gives CDR1 MDHEN, CDR2 SYDVKM. The CDR3 length is 12 residues. V lost 7 bases and J 0 bases, leaving 6 bases between the germline ends.

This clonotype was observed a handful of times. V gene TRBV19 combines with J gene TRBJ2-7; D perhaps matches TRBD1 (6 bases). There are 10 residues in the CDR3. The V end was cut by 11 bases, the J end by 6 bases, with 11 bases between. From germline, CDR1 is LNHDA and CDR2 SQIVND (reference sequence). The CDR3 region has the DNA TGTGCCCACCCAGGGGCCGAGCAGTACTTC. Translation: CAHPGAEQYF. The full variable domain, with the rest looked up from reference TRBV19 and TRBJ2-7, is DGGITQSPKYLFRKEGQNVTLSCEQNLNHDAMYWYRQDPGQGLRLIYYSQIVNDFQKGDIAEGYSVSREKKESFPLTVTSAQKNPTAFYLCAHPGAEQYFGPGTRLTVT.

The DNA of the CDR3 is TGTGCCAGCTTTCCCCGAGGGGACAGGGGGCTCTACGAGCAGTACTTC. It yields the protein CASFPRGDRGLYEQYF. The chain uses TRBV28 and TRBJ2-7; TRBD1 matches 12 bases. The junction had 11 bases not matched to a gene; V was cut back by 8 bases and J by 3 bases. CDR3 length equals 16 residues. Germline assignment: CDR1 MDHEN and CDR2 SYDVKM.